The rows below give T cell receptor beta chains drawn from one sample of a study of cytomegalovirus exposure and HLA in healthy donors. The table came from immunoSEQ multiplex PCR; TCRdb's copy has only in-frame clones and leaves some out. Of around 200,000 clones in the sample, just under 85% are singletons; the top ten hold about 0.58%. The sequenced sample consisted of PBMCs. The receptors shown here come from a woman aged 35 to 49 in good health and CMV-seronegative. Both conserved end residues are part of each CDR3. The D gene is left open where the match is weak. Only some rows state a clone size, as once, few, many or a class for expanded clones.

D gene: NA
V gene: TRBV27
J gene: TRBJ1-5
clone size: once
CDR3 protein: CASSLEQSNQPQHF

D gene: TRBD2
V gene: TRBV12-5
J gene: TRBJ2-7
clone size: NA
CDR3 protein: CASGLVPGTGGRYEQYF

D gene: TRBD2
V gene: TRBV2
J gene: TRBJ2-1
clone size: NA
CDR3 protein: CAGRLAGGDEQFF

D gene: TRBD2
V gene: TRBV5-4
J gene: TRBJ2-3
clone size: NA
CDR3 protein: CASRERTSGTDTQYF

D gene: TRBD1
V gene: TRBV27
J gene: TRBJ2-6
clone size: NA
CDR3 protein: CASSRQGNLLSGANVLTF

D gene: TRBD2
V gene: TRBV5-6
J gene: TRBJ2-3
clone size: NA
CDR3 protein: CASSETSGSTDTQYF

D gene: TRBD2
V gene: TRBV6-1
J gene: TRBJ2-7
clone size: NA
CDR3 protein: CASGGLPNYEQYF

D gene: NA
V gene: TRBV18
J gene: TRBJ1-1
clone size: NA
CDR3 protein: CASSPMTEPLEAFF

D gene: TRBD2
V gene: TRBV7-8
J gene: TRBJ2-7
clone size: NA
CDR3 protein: CASSLAGASGGPYEQYF

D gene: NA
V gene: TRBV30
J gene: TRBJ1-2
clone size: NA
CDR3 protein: CAWSVRGPGYTF

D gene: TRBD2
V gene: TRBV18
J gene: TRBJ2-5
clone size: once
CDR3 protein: CASSPSGAWGETQYF

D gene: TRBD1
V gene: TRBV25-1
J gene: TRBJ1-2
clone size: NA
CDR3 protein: CASSEYGTGANGYTF

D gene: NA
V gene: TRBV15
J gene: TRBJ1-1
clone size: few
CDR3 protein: CATSRQVNTEAFF

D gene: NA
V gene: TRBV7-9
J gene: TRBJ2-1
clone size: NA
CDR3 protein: CASSPEQGYAFANEQFF

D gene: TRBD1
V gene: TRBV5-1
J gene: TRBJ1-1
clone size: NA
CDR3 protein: CASSRGQPNTEAFF

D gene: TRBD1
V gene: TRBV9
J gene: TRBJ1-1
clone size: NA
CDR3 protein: CASSAEQGEAFF

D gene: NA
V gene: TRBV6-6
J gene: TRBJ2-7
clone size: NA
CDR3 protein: CASSYQGFLSYEQYF

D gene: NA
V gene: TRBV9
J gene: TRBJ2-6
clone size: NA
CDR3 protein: CASSVQGTSGANVLTF

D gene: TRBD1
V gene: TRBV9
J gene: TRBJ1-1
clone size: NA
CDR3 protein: CASSVSTGDTEAFF

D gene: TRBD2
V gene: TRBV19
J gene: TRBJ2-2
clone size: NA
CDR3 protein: CASNSYMGLGGELFF

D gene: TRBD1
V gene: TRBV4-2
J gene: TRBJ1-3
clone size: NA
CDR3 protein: CASSQDGPGQGGGNTIYF

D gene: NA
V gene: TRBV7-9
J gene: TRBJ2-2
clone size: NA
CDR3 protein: CASSLKASLNTGELFF

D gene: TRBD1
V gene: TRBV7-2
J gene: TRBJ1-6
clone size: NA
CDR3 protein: CASSLIGTGTYSPLHF

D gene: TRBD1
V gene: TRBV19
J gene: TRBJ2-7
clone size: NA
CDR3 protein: CASTSGTGATYEQYF

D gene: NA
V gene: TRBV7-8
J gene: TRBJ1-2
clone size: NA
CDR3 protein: CASSLGMRGTDGYTF

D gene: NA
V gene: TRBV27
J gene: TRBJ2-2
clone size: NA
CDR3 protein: CASSALTSRELFF

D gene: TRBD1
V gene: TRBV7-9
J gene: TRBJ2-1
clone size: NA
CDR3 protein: CASSLDRGSHTEQFF

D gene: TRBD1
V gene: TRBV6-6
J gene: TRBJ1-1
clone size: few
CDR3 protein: CASSFSGGITEAFF

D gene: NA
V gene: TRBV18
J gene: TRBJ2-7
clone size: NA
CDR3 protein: CASSDRLSYEQYF

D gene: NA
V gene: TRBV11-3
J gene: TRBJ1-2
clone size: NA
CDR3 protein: CASSLTRSNYGYTF

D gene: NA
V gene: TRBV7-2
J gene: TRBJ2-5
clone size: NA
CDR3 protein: CASSLSKETQYF

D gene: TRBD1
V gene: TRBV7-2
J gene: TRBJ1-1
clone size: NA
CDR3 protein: CASSLNGATGGRTEAFF

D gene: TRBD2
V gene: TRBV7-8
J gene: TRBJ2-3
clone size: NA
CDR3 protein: CASSLMGGGALYTQYF

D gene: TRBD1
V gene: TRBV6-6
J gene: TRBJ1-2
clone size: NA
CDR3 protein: CASTSTGLPYGYTF

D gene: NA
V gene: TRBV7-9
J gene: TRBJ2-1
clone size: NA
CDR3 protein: CASSLPGNEQFF

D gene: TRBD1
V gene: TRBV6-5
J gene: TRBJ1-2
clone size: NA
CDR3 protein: CASSYQGTGGYYGYTF

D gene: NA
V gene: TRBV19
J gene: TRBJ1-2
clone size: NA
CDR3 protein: CASREQPNNYGYTF

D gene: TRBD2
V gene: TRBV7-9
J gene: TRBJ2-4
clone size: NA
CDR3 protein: CASSLRLAGGSLAKNIQYF

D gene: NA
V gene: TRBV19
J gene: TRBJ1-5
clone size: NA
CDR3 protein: CASSMMRTAYSNQPQHF

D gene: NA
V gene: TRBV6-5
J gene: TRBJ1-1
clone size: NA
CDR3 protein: CASRPVGEMNTEAFF

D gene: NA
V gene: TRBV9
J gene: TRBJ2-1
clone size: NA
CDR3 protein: CASNLGGSSYNEQFF

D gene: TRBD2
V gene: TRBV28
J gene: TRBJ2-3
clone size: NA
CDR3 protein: CASSSPEAGDSYTQYF

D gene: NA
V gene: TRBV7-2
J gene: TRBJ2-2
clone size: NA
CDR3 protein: CASSSYRAEGTGELFF

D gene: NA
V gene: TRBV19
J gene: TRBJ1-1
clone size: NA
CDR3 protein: CASSMFRGGTEAFF

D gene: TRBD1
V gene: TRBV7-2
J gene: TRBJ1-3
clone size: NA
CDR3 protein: CASSPGQGSIYF

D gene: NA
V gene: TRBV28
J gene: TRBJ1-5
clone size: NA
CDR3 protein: CASSFPGGGVSNQPQHF

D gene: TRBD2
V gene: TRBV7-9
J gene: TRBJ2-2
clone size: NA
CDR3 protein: CASSTTRLAGGVNIGELFF

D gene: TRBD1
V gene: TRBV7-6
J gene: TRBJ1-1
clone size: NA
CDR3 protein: CASSLDVGGLMNTEAFF

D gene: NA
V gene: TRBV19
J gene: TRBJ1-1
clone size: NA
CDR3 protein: CATTWGGPSEAFF

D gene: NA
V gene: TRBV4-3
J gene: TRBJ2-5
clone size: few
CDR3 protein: CASSQDFGVQETQYF

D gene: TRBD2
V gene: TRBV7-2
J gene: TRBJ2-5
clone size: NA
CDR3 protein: CASSPGAASGGLGTQYF

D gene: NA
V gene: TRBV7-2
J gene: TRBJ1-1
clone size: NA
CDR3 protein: CASSLGFAHTEAFF